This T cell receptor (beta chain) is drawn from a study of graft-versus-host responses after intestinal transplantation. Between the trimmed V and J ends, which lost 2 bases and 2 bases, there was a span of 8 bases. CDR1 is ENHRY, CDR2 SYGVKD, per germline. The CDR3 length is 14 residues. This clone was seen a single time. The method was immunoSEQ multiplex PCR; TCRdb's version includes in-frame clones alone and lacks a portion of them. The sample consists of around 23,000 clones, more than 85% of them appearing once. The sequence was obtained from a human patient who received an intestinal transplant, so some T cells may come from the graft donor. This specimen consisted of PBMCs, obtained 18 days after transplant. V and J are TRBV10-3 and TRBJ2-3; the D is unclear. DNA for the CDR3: TGTGCCATCAGTGAGACTCCTGACACAGATACGCAGTATTTT. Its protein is CAISETPDTDTQYF.